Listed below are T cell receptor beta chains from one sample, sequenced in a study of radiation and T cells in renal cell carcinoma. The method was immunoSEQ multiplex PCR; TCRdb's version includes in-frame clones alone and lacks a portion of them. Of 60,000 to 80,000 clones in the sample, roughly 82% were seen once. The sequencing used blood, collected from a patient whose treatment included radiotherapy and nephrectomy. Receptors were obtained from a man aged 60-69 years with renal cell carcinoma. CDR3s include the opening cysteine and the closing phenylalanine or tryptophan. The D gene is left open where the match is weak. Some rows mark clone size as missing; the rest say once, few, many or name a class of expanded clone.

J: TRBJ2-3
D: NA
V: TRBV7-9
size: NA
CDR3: CASSFTWGTTDTQYF
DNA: TGTGCCAGCAGCTTCACCTGGGGGACCACAGATACGCAGTATTTT

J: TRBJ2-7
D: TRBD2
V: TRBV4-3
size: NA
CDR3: CASSLTLAGGPEEQYF
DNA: TGCGCCAGCAGCCTTACACTAGCGGGAGGGCCGGAAGAGCAGTACTTC

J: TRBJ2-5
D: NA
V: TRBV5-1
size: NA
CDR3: CASSLPGNQETQYF
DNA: TGCGCCAGCAGCTTGCCGGGTAATCAAGAGACCCAGTACTTC

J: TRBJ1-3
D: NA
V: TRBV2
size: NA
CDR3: CASTRTGNTIYF
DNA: TGTGCCAGCACCCGAACTGGAAACACCATATATTTT

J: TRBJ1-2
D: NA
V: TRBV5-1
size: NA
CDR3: CASSLAGNYGYTF
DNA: TGCGCCAGCAGCTTGGCAGGGAACTATGGCTACACCTTC

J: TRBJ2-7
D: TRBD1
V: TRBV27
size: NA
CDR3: CASSLVGGRQGADEQYF
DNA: TGTGCCAGCAGTTTGGTCGGTGGGAGACAGGGGGCCGACGAGCAGTACTTC

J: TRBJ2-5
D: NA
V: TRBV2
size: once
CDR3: CASSEGADQETQYF
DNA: TGTGCCAGCAGTGAAGGGGCAGACCAAGAGACCCAGTACTTC

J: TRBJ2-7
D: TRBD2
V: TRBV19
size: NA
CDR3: CASSIETSGAFYEQYF
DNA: TGTGCCAGTAGTATAGAGACTAGCGGCGCTTTCTACGAGCAGTACTTC

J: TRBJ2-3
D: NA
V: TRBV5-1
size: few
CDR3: CASRPRRHTDTQYF
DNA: TGCGCCAGCAGACCGCGACGCCACACAGATACGCAGTATTTT

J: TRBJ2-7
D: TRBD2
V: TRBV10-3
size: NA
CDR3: CAISESKRGTYEQYF
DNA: TGTGCCATCAGTGAGTCTAAGCGGGGTACCTACGAGCAGTACTTC

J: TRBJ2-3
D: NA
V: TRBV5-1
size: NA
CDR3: CASSLGVLTDTQYF
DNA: TGCGCCAGCAGCCTGGGGGTTTTGACGGATACGCAGTATTTT

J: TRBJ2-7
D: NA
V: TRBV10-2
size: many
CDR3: CASGTYEQYF
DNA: TGCGCCTCAGGAACCTACGAGCAGTACTTC

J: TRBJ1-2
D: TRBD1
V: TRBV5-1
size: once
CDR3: CASSLVGQQNYGYTF
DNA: TGCGCCAGCAGCTTGGTGGGACAGCAGAACTATGGCTACACCTTC

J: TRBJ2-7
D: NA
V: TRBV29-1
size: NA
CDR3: CSVAGNYEQYF
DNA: TGCAGCGTCGCGGGGAACTACGAGCAGTACTTC

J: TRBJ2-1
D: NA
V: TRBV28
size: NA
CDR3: CASSTRYRGGTDEQFF
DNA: TGTGCCAGCAGTACGCGATATCGGGGAGGAACCGATGAGCAGTTCTTC

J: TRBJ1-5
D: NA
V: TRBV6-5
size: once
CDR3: CASSAASNQPQHF
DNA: TGTGCCAGCAGCGCAGCTAGCAATCAGCCCCAGCATTTT

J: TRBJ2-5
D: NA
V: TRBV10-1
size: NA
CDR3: CASSEGRERTQYF
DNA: TGCGCCAGCAGTGAGGGAAGAGAACGGACCCAGTACTTC

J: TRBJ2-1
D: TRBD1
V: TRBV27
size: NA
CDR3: CASSLMTGTGTYNEQFF
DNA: TGTGCCAGCAGTTTGATGACCGGGACAGGGACCTACAATGAGCAGTTCTTC

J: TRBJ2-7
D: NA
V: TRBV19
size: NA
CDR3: CASSPSLATEQYF
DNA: TGTGCCAGTAGTCCCAGCCTAGCGACCGAGCAGTACTTC

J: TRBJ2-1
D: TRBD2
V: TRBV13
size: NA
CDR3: CASSFFPGGSEQFF
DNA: TGTGCCAGCAGCTTCTTCCCGGGAGGGAGTGAGCAGTTCTTC

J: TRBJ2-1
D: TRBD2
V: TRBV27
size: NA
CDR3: CASSLSSGSTYNEQFF
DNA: TGTGCCAGCAGTTTATCAAGCGGGAGTACCTACAATGAGCAGTTCTTC

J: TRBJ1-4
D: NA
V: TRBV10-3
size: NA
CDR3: CAISLNSDEKLFF
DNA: TGTGCCATCAGTCTTAACAGTGATGAAAAACTGTTTTTT

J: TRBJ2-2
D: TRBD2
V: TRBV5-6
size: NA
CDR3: CASSLNLAGNTGELFF
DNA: TGTGCCAGCAGCTTGAACCTAGCGGGGAACACCGGGGAGCTGTTTTTT

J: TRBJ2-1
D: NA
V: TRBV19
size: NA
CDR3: CASTASSSSYNEQFF
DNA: TGTGCCAGTACCGCCTCATCTAGCTCCTACAATGAGCAGTTCTTC

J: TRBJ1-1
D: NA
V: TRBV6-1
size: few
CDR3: CASSESGPGEAFF
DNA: TGTGCCAGCAGTGAATCGGGGCCCGGTGAAGCTTTCTTT

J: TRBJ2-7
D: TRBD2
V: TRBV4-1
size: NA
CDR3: CASRRLAGGPRSYEQYF
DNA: TGCGCCAGCAGGAGACTAGCGGGAGGGCCACGCTCCTACGAGCAGTACTTC

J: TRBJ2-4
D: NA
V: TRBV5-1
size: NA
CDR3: CAGSLSRENIQYF
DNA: TGCGCCGGCAGCTTGTCCAGGGAAAACATTCAGTACTTC

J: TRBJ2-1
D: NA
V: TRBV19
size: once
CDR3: CASRRRLGQGNEQFF
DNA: TGTGCCAGTAGGCGCCGACTAGGCCAAGGGAATGAGCAGTTCTTC

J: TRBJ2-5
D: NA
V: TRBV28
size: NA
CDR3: CASSRRGREETQYF
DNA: TGTGCCAGCAGCCGGCGGGGGCGGGAAGAGACCCAGTACTTC

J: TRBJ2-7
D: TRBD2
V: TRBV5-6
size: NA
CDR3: CASSAGLDSYEQYF
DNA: TGTGCCAGCAGCGCCGGACTAGATAGCTACGAGCAGTACTTC

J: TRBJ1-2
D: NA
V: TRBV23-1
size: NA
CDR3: CASSQSLTGNYGYTF
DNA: TGCGCCAGCAGTCAATCCTTGACAGGAAACTATGGCTACACCTTC

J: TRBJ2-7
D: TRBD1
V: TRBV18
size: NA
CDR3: CASSLKRDRYEQYF
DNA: TGTGCCAGCTCACTTAAGAGGGACAGATACGAGCAGTACTTC

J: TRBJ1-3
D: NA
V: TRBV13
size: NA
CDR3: CASTSWGTYPPSASGNTIYF
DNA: TGTGCCAGCACCTCATGGGGGACCTATCCCCCCAGTGCCTCCGGAAACACCATATATTTT

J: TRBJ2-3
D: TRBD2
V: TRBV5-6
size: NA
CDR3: CASSRGLAELTDTQYF
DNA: TGTGCCAGCAGCCGGGGACTAGCGGAGCTCACAGATACGCAGTATTTT

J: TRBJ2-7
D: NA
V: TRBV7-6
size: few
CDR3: CASSPGISYEQYF
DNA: TGTGCCAGCAGCCCCGGGATTTCCTACGAGCAGTACTTC

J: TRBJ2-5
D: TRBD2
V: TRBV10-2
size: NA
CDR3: CASIRGTSGQETQYF
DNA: TGCGCCAGCATTCGCGGGACTAGCGGTCAAGAGACCCAGTACTTC

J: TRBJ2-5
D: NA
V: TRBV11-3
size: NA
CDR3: CASSPGVGRLGETQYF
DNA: TGTGCCAGCAGCCCCGGAGTGGGCAGGCTCGGGGAGACCCAGTACTTC

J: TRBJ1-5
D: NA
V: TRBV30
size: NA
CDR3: CASATGSNQPQHF
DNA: TGTGCCTCAGCGACAGGATCGAATCAGCCCCAGCATTTT

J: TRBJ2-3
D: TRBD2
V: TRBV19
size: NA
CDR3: CASSISGPSGSADTQYF
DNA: TGTGCCAGTAGTATCTCGGGCCCTAGCGGGAGCGCAGATACGCAGTATTTT

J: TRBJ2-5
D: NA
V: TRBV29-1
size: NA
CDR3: CSVDGGVRGETQYF
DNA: TGCAGCGTTGATGGAGGGGTAAGGGGAGAGACCCAGTACTTC

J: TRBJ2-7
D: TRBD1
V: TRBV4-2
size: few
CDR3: CASSQDPAGGGYEQYF
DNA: TGTGCCAGCAGCCAAGATCCCGCAGGGGGCGGCTACGAGCAGTACTTC

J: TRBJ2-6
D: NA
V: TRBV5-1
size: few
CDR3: CASSLGLGSGANVLTF
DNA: TGCGCCAGCAGCTTGGGTTTGGGCTCTGGGGCCAACGTCCTGACTTTC

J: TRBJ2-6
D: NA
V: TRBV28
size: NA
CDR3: CASSLLGGGASGANVLTF
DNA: TGTGCCAGCAGTTTATTGGGAGGGGGCGCCTCTGGGGCCAACGTCCTGACTTTC

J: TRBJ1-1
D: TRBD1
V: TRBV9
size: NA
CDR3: CASSPWDSPAFF
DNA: TGTGCCAGCAGCCCCTGGGACAGTCCAGCTTTCTTT

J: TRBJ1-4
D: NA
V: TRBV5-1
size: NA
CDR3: CASSLVDGGSEKLFF
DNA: TGCGCCAGCAGCTTGGTTGACGGGGGGAGTGAAAAACTGTTTTTC

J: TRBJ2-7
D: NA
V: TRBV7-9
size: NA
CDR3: CASRRTATAGGGSEQYF
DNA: TGTGCCAGCAGACGAACCGCGACGGCGGGCGGAGGGAGCGAGCAGTACTTC

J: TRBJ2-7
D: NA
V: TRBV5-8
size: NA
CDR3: CASSLQGSEGAYEQYF
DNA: TGTGCCAGCAGCTTACAGGGATCAGAAGGCGCCTACGAGCAGTACTTC

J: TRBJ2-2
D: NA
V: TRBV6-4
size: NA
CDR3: CASSLEAHTGELFF
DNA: TGTGCCAGCAGTTTGGAGGCCCACACCGGGGAGCTGTTTTTT

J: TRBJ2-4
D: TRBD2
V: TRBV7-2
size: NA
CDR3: CASSPTSGSYIQYF
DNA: TGTGCCAGCAGCCCTACTAGCGGGAGTTACATTCAGTACTTC

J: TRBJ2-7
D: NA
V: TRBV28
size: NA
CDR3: CASSLLSRAPYEQYF
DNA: TGTGCCAGCAGTTTATTATCCAGGGCTCCCTACGAGCAGTACTTC

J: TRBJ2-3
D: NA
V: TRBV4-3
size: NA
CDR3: CASSQPAYPSTDTQYF
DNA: TGCGCCAGCAGCCAACCGGCCTACCCCTCCACAGATACGCAGTATTTT

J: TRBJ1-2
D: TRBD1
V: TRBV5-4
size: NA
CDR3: CASSTGDGYTF
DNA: TGTGCCAGCAGCACAGGGGACGGCTACACCTTC

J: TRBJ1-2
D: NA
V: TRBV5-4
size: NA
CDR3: CASSLVGQVYGYTF
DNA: TGTGCCAGCAGCTTGGTGGGGCAGGTCTATGGCTACACCTTC

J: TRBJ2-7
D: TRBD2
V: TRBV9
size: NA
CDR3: CASSPTSGSGYEQYF
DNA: TGTGCCAGCAGCCCAACTAGCGGGAGTGGATACGAGCAGTACTTC

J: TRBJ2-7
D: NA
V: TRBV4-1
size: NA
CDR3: CASSRGQAGGEQYF
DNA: TGCGCCAGCAGCCGAGGACAAGCTGGGGGGGAGCAGTACTTC